This passage covers 10 T cell receptor beta chains from one sample sequenced in a study of blood T cell repertoires in COVID-19. Sequencing used immunoSEQ multiplex PCR; TCRdb keeps in-frame clones, though not all of them. The table records under 100,000 clones, roughly 80% of them present only once. The sample taken for sequencing was peripheral blood. The receptor source for this set is a man aged 80 or over with active or convalescent COVID-19.

J is TRBJ2-2 and V is TRBV5-5; 8 bases align to TRBD2. V trimming: 2 bases; J trimming: 7 bases; junction bases outside the gene matches: 7. The CDR3 totals 15 residues. Germline CDR1 SGHKS, CDR2 YYEKEE (reference sequence). The CDR3 spells CASSLGTSIGGELFF. CDR3 nucleotide sequence: TGTGCCAGCAGCTTAGGGACTAGTATTGGCGGGGAGCTGTTTTTT.

This clone was counted a single time. This CDR3 reads CSVEDPKGDGYTF. In DNA, the CDR3 is TGCAGCGTTGAGGATCCTAAGGGGGATGGCTACACCTTC. The V and J genes are TRBV29-1 and TRBJ1-2, with D perhaps matching TRBD1 (6 bases). Looked up from germline, CDR1 is SQVTM and CDR2 is ANQGSEA. V gave up 3 bases and J gave up 6 bases, with 14 bases separating them. The CDR3 runs 13 residues.

The chain combines TRBV10-3 with TRBJ2-7, with 9 bases identical to TRBD1. J was trimmed by 7 bases and V by 9 bases; bases with no gene match: 7. The germline CDR1 and CDR2 sequences are ENHRY and SYGVKD. The CDR3 contains 12 residues. The CDR3: CAMRDREGEQYF. CDR3 DNA: TGTGCCATGAGGGACAGGGAAGGTGAGCAGTACTTC.

The chain couples TRBV4-2 to TRBJ1-1, with D possibly TRBD1 on 6 matching bases. Trimming took 6 bases from V and 3 from J, leaving 14 bases between them. Germline V gene sequence: CDR1 LGHNA, CDR2 YNFKEQ. The CDR3 has 14 amino acids. CDR3 in DNA: TGTGCCAGCAGTCCCAGGGGAATCTACACTGAAGCTTTCTTT. Its translation: CASSPRGIYTEAFF.

This clone was picked up a small number of times. The chain couples TRBV6-6 to TRBJ1-1, with D uncertain. The CDR3 has 12 residues. The V gene's germline CDR1 is MNHNY and CDR2 SVGAGI (reference sequence). Trimming left V 3 bases short and J 5 bases short, with 7 bases between. The CDR3 DNA sequence: TGTGCCAGCAGTTATCTCGGGACTGAAGCTTTCTTT. Protein product: CASSYLGTEAFF.

The V gene is TRBV28, the J gene TRBJ2-6, with D possibly matching TRBD2 (6 bases). V was clipped by 9 bases and J by 0 bases, with 18 bases between them. Germline V gives CDR1 MDHEN, CDR2 SYDVKM. The CDR3 is made up of 17 amino acids. CDR3 in DNA: TGTGCCAGTAGTCGGGACTCAAGGTACTCTGGGGCCAACGTCCTGACTTTC. Translation: CASSRDSRYSGANVLTF.

V usage is TRBV19 and J usage is TRBJ1-2; perhaps TRBD1 as D (6 bases). CDR3 length: 13 amino acids. Deletions cut 5 bases from V and 8 bases from J, with 15 bases between. Germline values: CDR1 LNHDA, CDR2 SQIVND (reference sequence). CDR3 bases: TGTGCCAGTAGTTCCACAGGGTTAGAGGGCTACACCTTC. Its translation is CASSSTGLEGYTF.

The chain uses TRBV3-1 (or the pseudogene TRBV3-2) and TRBJ2-3, with D possibly being TRBD1 (6 bases). V lost 3 bases to trimming and J lost 2 bases, with 12 bases between them. The germline gives CDR1 LGHDT, CDR2 YNNKEL (reference sequence). The CDR3 is 15 amino acids. The CDR3 DNA is TGTGCCAGCAGCCATAGGGGGTTCTACACAGATACGCAGTATTTT. It codes for CASSHRGFYTDTQYF.

This clone was seen more than once but under ten times. The chain has TRBV13 and TRBJ1-1; no reliable D call. This CDR3 region has 13 residues. CDR1 is PRHDT and CDR2 is FYEKMQ in the germline V gene (reference sequence). With 5 bases removed from V and 1 base from J, the gap between germline ends came to 8 bases. CDR3 residues: CASSRRPNTEAFF. The DNA for the CDR3 is TGTGCCAGCAGCCGGCGGCCGAACACTGAAGCTTTCTTT.

The gene calls are TRBV5-1 and TRBJ1-1; a weak D match, TRBD1 (5 bases). Between the trimmed V and J ends, which lost 6 bases and 0 bases, there was a span of 9 bases. CDR1 and CDR2 from the germline V gene are SGHRS and YFSETQ. This CDR3 comprises 13 residues. The CDR3 region has the DNA TGCGCCAGCACTTACAGGTTGAACACTGAAGCTTTCTTT. This sequence encodes CASTYRLNTEAFF.